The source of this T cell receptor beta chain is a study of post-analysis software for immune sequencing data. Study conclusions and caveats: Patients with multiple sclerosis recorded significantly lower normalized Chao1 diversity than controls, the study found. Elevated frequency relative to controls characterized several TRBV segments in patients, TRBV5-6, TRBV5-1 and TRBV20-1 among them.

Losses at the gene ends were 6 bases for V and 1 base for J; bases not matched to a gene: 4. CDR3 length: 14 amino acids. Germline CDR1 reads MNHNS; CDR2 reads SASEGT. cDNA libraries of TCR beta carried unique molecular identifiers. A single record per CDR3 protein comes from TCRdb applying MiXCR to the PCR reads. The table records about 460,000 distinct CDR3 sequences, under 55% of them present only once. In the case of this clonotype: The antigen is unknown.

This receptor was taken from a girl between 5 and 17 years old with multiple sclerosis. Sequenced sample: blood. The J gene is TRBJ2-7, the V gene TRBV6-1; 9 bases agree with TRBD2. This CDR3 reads CASSPSGVSYEQYF. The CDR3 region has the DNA TGTGCCAGCAGCCCTAGCGGGGTTTCCTACGAGCAGTACTTC.